The 2 T cell receptor beta chains below were found in one sample sequenced in a study of shared clonotypes between healthy human individuals. The table came from immunoSEQ multiplex PCR; TCRdb's copy has only in-frame clones and leaves some out. The sample lists about 1 million clones, 75% to 80% occurring once. The sample consisted of memory CD4+ T cells from PBMCs. Subset meaning: CD45RA-negative fraction. These receptors all come from a man aged 18 to 30 in good health. Some clones in this sample may be carry-over from other donors' samples.

The V and J genes are TRBV6-1 and TRBJ1-1; D is uncertain. Germline V CDR1 and CDR2: MNHNS, SASEGT. Between the trimmed V and J ends, which lost 0 bases and 2 bases, there was a span of 13 bases. CDR3 length: 16 amino acids. CDR3 nucleotides: TGTGCCAGCAGTGAAGCGGGTCGGCGGTCCAACACTGAAGCTTTCTTT. Translated, it gives CASSEAGRRSNTEAFF.

The genes are TRBV10-3 and TRBJ2-7, with TRBD2 matching 7 bases. The CDR3 has 13 amino acids. Germline values: CDR1 ENHRY, CDR2 SYGVKD. Unmatched junction bases numbered 5, after V lost 3 bases and J lost 6 bases. The CDR3 protein is CAISDKRDGEQYF. In DNA form, the CDR3 reads TGTGCCATCAGTGATAAGCGGGACGGCGAGCAGTACTTC.